This T cell receptor (beta chain) emerged from a study of control samples from healthy donors and cancer patients. This clone showed up just a few times. The CDR3 is 13 residues long. V lost 5 bases and J 5 bases, leaving 10 bases between the germline ends. The germline V gene has CDR1 LNHDA and CDR2 SQIVND (reference sequence). Using immunoSEQ multiplex PCR, the repertoire was profiled, and TCRdb retains in-frame clones only, with some absent. The data show around 160,000 clones, with 93% seen just once and roughly 6.2% held by the top ten. The sequence was collected from a man between 18 and 29 years old in good health. This rearrangement joins TRBV19 to TRBJ1-5; D may be TRBD1 (6 bases). Sequencing was performed on blood. The DNA of the CDR3 is TGTGCCAGTAGTCAAGGGGGGGATCAGCCCCAGCATTTT. Amino acid sequence: CASSQGGDQPQHF.